The entry below describes one T cell receptor beta chain. Profiling relied on immunoSEQ multiplex PCR, and the TCRdb table lists in-frame clones only, not all of them. The sample includes 15,000 or so clones, under 75% of them seen just once. The patients had HPV-negative, locally advanced oral cavity squamous cell carcinoma. The data belong to a study of neoadjuvant anti-PD-1 for oral cavity cancer. Looking at the study overall: Nivolumab at 3 mg/kg was mostly given biweekly, three to four doses, pre-surgery.

The CDR3 is 14 residues long. The V end lost 0 bases, the J end lost 6 bases, and 11 bases lay between the germline ends. In germline, CDR1 is PRHDT, CDR2 FYEKMQ (reference sequence). Sequenced here: PBMCs, sampled before nivolumab (anti-PD-1) treatment. V is TRBV13 and J is TRBJ1-1; weak D call: TRBD1 (6 bases). This clonotype was obtained from a person aged 40 to 85 with oral cavity squamous cell carcinoma. CDR3 sequence (DNA): TGTGCCAGCAGCTTAGGCCAGGGACAAGCTGAAGCTTTCTTT. Translating it yields CASSLGQGQAEAFF. Complete variable domain (other parts from reference TRBV13 and TRBJ1-1): AAGVIQSPRHLIKEKRETATLKCYPIPRHDTVYWYQQGPGQDPQFLISFYEKMQSDKGSIPDRFSAQQFSDYHSELNMSSLELGDSALYFCASSLGQGQAEAFFGQGTRLTVV.